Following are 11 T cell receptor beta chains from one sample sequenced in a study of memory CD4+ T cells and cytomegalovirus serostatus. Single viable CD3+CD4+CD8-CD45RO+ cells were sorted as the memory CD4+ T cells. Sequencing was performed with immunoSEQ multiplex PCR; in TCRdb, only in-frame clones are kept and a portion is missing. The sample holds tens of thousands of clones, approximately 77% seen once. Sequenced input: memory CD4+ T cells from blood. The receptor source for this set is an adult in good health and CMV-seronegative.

DNA for the CDR3: TGTGCCACCAGCAGAGGAACGGCGGGGCGAAACACTGAAGCTTTCTTT. Its translation is CATSRGTAGRNTEAFF. This chain uses TRBV15 with TRBJ1-1; perhaps TRBD1 as D (5 bases). This CDR3 spans 16 amino acids. Per the germline V gene, CDR1 is LNHNV and CDR2 is YYDKDF (reference sequence). The V and J ends lost 1 base and 2 bases respectively, with 14 bases between them. Variable domain in full (rest from reference TRBV15 and TRBJ1-1): DAMVIQNPRYQVTQFGKPVTLSCSQTLNHNVMYWYQQKSSQAPKLLFHYYDKDFNNEADTPDNFQSRRPNTSFCFLDIRSPGLGDTAMYLCATSRGTAGRNTEAFFGQGTRLTVV.

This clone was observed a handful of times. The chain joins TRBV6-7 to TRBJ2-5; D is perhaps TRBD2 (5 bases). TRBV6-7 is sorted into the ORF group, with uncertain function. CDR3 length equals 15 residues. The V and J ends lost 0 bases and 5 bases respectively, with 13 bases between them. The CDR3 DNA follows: TGTGCCAGCAGTTACTCGAGGGCAGCCGAGGAGACCCAGTACTTC. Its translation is CASSYSRAAEETQYF.

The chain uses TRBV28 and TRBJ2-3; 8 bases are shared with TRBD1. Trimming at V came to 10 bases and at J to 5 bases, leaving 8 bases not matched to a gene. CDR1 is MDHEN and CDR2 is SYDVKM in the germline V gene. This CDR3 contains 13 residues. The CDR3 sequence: CATCRTGIDTQYF. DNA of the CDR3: TGTGCCACCTGTCGGACAGGGATAGATACGCAGTATTTT.

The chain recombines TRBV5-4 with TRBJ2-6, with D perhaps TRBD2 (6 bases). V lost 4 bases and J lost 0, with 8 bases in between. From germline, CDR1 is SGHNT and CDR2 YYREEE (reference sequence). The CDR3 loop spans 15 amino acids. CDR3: CASSPGGSGANVLTF. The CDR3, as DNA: TGTGCCAGCAGCCCCGGGGGCTCTGGGGCCAACGTCCTGACTTTC.

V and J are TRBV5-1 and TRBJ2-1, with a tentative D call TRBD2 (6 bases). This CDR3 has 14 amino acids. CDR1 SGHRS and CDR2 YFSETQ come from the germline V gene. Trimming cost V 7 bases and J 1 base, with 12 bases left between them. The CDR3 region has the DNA TGCGCCAGCTACGGGGGAGAGTCCTACAATGAGCAGTTCTTC. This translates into CASYGGESYNEQFF.

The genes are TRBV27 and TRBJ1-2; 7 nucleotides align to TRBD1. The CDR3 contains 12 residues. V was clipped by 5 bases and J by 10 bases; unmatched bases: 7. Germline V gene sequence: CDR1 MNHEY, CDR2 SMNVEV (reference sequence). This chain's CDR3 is CASSPTGNVYTF. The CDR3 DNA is TGTGCCAGCAGTCCGACAGGGAACGTCTACACCTTC.

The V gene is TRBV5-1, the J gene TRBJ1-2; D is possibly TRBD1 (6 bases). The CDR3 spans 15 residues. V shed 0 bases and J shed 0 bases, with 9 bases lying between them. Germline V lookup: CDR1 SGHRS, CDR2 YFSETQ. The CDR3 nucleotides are TGCGCCAGCAGCTTGGATGGACAGCCTAACTATGGCTACACCTTC. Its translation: CASSLDGQPNYGYTF. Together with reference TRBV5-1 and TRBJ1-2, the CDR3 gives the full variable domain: KAGVTQTPRYLIKTRGQQVTLSCSPISGHRSVSWYQQTPGQGLQFLFEYFSETQRNKGNFPGRFSGRQFSNSRSEMNVSTLELGDSALYLCASSLDGQPNYGYTFGSGTRLTVV.

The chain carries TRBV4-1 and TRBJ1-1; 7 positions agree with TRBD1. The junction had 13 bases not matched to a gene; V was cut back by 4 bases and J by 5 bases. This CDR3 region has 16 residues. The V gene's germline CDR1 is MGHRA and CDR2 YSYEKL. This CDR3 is CASSPLTRGSRTEAFF. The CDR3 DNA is TGCGCCAGCAGCCCACTAACCAGGGGGTCAAGAACTGAAGCTTTCTTT.

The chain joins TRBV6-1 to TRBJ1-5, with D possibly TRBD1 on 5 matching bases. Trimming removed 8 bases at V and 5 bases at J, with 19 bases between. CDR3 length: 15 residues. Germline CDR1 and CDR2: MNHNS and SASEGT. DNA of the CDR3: TGTGCCAGCTTTCACGGGCAGGGTTTCGATCAGCCCCAGCATTTT. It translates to CASFHGQGFDQPQHF.

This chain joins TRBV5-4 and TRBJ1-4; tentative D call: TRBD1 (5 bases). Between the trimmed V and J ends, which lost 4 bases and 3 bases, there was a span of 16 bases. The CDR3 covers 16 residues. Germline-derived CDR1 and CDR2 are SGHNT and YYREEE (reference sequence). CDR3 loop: CASSNPREQANEKLFF. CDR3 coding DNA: TGTGCCAGCAGCAACCCCAGGGAACAAGCTAATGAAAAACTGTTTTTT.

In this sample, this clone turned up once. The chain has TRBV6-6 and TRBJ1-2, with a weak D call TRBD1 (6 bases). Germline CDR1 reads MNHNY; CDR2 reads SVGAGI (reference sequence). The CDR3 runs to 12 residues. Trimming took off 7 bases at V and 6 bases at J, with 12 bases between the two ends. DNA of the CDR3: TGTGCCAGCACCTACAGGGTTAATGGCTACACCTTC. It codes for CASTYRVNGYTF.